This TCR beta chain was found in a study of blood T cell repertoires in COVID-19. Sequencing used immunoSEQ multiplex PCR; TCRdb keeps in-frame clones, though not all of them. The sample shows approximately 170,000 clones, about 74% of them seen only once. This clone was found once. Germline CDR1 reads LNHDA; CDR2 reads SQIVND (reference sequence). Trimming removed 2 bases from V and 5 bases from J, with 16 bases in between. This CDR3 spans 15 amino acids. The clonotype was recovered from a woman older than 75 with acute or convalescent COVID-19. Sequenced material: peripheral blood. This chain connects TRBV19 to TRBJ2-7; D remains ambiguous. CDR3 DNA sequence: TGTGCCAGTAGTATAACTCTCACGAATACCAACGAGCAGTACTTC. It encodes CASSITLTNTNEQYF.